One and the same sample provided the 14 T cell receptor beta chains below, sequenced in a study of T-cell memory formation after mild COVID-19. TCRdb itself ran the 5' RACE reads through MiXCR, one entry per CDR3 protein. The sample consists of fewer than 650,000 distinct CDR3 sequences, about 20% of them appearing once. Sequencing used PBMCs or a T cell subset sorted from them (not recorded which). The origin of the receptors is an adult woman who had mild COVID-19 (a few samples of this study predate the infection). Cell type and time point are not known.

In this sample, this clonotype turned up a few times. CDR3 sequence reads: CSVFFPLASQMETQYF. CDR3 sequence (DNA): TGCAGCGTTTTTTTCCCTCTAGCCAGCCAGATGGAGACCCAGTACTTC. The J gene is TRBJ2-5, the V gene TRBV29-1; perhaps TRBD2 as D (5 bases). This CDR3 is 16 amino acids long. The germline CDR1 and CDR2 sequences are SQVTM and ANQGSEA. V lost 5 bases, J lost 5 bases, and 24 bases lay in between.

The rearrangement links TRBV7-2 to TRBJ1-2; no definite D call. Germline CDR1 and CDR2: SGHTA and FQGNSA. The CDR3 consists of 15 residues. The ends were cut back, 2 bases at V and 1 base at J, with 11 bases in the middle. The CDR3 sequence: CASSLSPGNNYGYTF. CDR3 DNA: TGTGCCAGCAGCTTATCGCCAGGAAATAACTATGGCTACACCTTC.

The CDR3 bases are TGTGCCAGCACTCCCCTGTCTCAGCCCCAGCATTTT. This gives the protein CASTPLSQPQHF. The rearrangement links TRBV7-9 to TRBJ1-5; D is unclear. V shed 7 bases and J shed 6 bases, with 10 bases lying between them. This CDR3 spans 12 amino acids. Germline lookup yields CDR1 SEHNR and CDR2 FQNEAQ (reference sequence).

This clonotype has just a few counts. V is TRBV30 and J is TRBJ1-1, with TRBD1 as a possible D gene (5 bases). Trimming stripped 2 bases from V and 0 bases from J, with 10 bases between. The CDR3 has 14 residues. CDR1 and CDR2 (germline): GTSNPN, SVGIG (reference sequence). Written as DNA, the CDR3 is TGTGCCTGGAGTCACGGGGCTATGAACACTGAAGCTTTCTTT. Its translation is CAWSHGAMNTEAFF.

CDR3 in DNA: TGCAGTGCTAGAGATTCCGGGGGTCGCAATCAGCCCCAGCATTTT. It translates to CSARDSGGRNQPQHF. The chain joins TRBV20-1 to TRBJ1-5; D is possibly TRBD1 (5 bases). Trimming took 0 bases from V and 2 from J, leaving 11 bases between them. This CDR3 region has 15 residues. Germline V gene sequence: CDR1 DFQATT, CDR2 SNEGSKA (reference sequence).

The chain joins TRBV18 to TRBJ2-1; tentatively, D is TRBD2 (5 bases). CDR1 is KGHSH, CDR2 LQKENI, per germline. V was cut by 6 bases and J by 5 bases, with 11 bases left in between. CDR3 length: 13 amino acids. The CDR3: CASSRRSDNEQFF. CDR3 nucleotide sequence: TGTGCCAGCTCCAGGAGGTCGGACAATGAGCAGTTCTTC.

This chain connects TRBV20-1 to TRBJ2-1; maybe TRBD1 (6 bases). V was clipped by 7 bases and J by 4 bases, with 14 bases between them. From germline, CDR1 is DFQATT and CDR2 SNEGSKA (reference sequence). CDR3 length: 13 residues. The chain's CDR3 is CSVPGAKYNEQFF. DNA for the CDR3: TGCAGTGTCCCAGGGGCGAAGTACAATGAGCAGTTCTTC.

The chain employs TRBV29-1 and TRBJ2-2; 8 bases are a match to TRBD1. CDR1 is SQVTM and CDR2 is ANQGSEA in the germline V gene. With 4 bases clipped from V and 4 bases from J, the junction kept 2 bases outside the gene matches. The CDR3 is 13 residues long. This CDR3 is CSVGQGFTGELFF. Written as DNA, the CDR3 is TGCAGCGTTGGACAGGGGTTCACCGGGGAGCTGTTTTTT.

This chain links TRBV6-5 with TRBJ2-1, with D perhaps matching TRBD1 (6 bases). V lost 0 bases and J lost 7, with 10 bases in between. Per germline, CDR1 MNHEY and CDR2 SVGAGI. This CDR3 spans 14 amino acids. The CDR3 region is CASSYSRGWNEQFF. The CDR3, as DNA: TGTGCCAGCAGTTACTCCAGGGGTTGGAATGAGCAGTTCTTC.

The chain employs TRBV18 and TRBJ2-7; no clear D. Trimming cost V 1 base and J 0 bases, with 13 bases left between them. Germline lookup yields CDR1 KGHSH and CDR2 LQKENI. The length of the CDR3 is 16 residues. The DNA of the CDR3 is TGTGCCAGCTCACCACAGGTGGGCCTTAGCTCCTACGAGCAGTACTTC. Translating it yields CASSPQVGLSSYEQYF.

The chain is built from TRBV7-2 and TRBJ1-2; no clear D. The germline CDR1 and CDR2 sequences are SGHTA and FQGNSA. The length of the CDR3 is 14 residues. The V end lost 3 bases, the J end lost 0 bases, and 8 bases lay between the germline ends. In DNA, the CDR3 is TGTGCCAGCAGCTTCGCGGCGGCTAACTATGGCTACACCTTC. As protein: CASSFAAANYGYTF.

This chain connects TRBV30 to TRBJ2-7; D may be TRBD2 (5 bases). V lost 2 bases, J lost 0 bases, and 11 bases lay in between. From germline, CDR1 is GTSNPN and CDR2 SVGIG (reference sequence). The CDR3 spans 14 residues. The CDR3 loop reads CAWSLRRNSYEQYF. The CDR3 DNA is TGTGCCTGGAGTCTGAGGAGGAACTCCTACGAGCAGTACTTC.

The rearrangement uses TRBV6-2 or TRBV6-3 and TRBJ2-3; no clear D. Deletions cut 3 bases from V and 0 bases from J, with 7 bases between. CDR1 and CDR2 from the germline V gene are MNHEY and SVGEGT. The CDR3 length is 14 residues. CDR3 nucleotides: TGTGCCAGCAGTTATTATGTAAGCACAGATACGCAGTATTTT. This sequence encodes CASSYYVSTDTQYF.

This clonotype has at least ten counts. V usage is TRBV3-1 and J usage is TRBJ2-2; D not resolved. V was trimmed by 4 bases and J by 7 bases, leaving 10 bases between them. There are 13 residues in the CDR3. The germline CDR1 and CDR2 sequences are LGHDT and YNNKEL (reference sequence). Here the CDR3 reads CASSPGLLGELFF. The CDR3 DNA reads as TGTGCCAGCAGCCCGGGTCTCCTCGGGGAGCTGTTTTTT.